The rows below give T cell receptor beta chains drawn from one sample of a study of human T cells and chemical hapten exposure. Each CDR3 protein is one row after TCRdb ran MiXCR on the RACE reads. Here the sample spans around 77,000 distinct CDR3 sequences, 9.8% being singletons. The input for sequencing was whole blood, taken in connection with sensitization to the hapten diphenylcyclopropenone (DPC). Source of these receptors: a middle-aged woman with alopecia areata. Some clones in this sample may be carry-over from other donors' samples. Each CDR3 is given with its conserved first and last residue. D genes are given only for firm matches. Clone sizes are given selectively: once, few, many, or a class where the clone is expanded.

j_call d_call v_call clone_size cdr3_nt cdr3_aa
TRBJ1-6 - TRBV12-3/TRBV12-4 once TGTGCCACCCGAATCGGGCCCCTGAATTCACCCCTCCACTTT CATRIGPLNSPLHF
TRBJ2-1 - TRBV20-1 many TGCAGTGCTAGGGAAAGCTATCTCTACAATGAGCAGTTCTTC CSARESYLYNEQFF
TRBJ2-5 - TRBV20-1 - TGCAGTGCCCGACGGGCAGAGACCCAGTACTTC CSARRAETQYF
TRBJ1-4 - TRBV14 many TGTGCCAGCAGCCATGGCAGCCGACGGGCAACTAATGAAAAACTGTTTTTT CASSHGSRRATNEKLFF
TRBJ2-6 TRBD1 TRBV7-2 many TGTGCCAGCAGCTCCTACCTCCCGGGACAGGTCCTCTCTGGGGCCAACGTCCTGACTTTC CASSSYLPGQVLSGANVLTF
TRBJ2-2 - TRBV20-1 many TGCAGTGCTAGAGATCACTTGGGGGGCTACACCGGGGAGCTGTTTTTT CSARDHLGGYTGELFF
TRBJ2-5 - TRBV10-1 few TGCGCCAGCAGTGAGGGAGGGAGGCCCCAAGAGACCCAGTACTTC CASSEGGRPQETQYF
TRBJ1-5 TRBD1 TRBV7-2 few TGTGCCAGCAGCTCAACAGGGGGCGCGGGGCAGCCCCAGCATTTT CASSSTGGAGQPQHF
TRBJ2-1 TRBD2 TRBV3-1 many TGTGCCAGCAGAAGCCGCACCGGGACTAGCGGGCGTAGCTCCTACAATGAGCAGTTCTTC CASRSRTGTSGRSSYNEQFF
TRBJ2-4 - TRBV7-9 many TGTGCCAGCAGCTTAGGGAACATTCAGTACTTC CASSLGNIQYF
TRBJ2-3 TRBD2 TRBV6-4 few TGTGCCAGCAGTGACTCGGCTAGCGGGGGGGCAGATACGCAGTATTTT CASSDSASGGADTQYF
TRBJ2-2 - TRBV7-3 - TGTGCCAGCAGCTTTGCCCTCACCGGGGAGCTGTTTTTT CASSFALTGELFF
TRBJ1-2 TRBD1 TRBV4-1 - TGCGCCAGCAGCCCACGGACAGGGCGCAGCTATGGCTACACCTTC CASSPRTGRSYGYTF
TRBJ2-1 - TRBV13 many TGTGCCAGCAGAGAGGGGCTTGAGCAGTTCTTC CASREGLEQFF
TRBJ2-5 TRBD1 TRBV5-4 - TGTGCCAGCAGCCGGGACAGGGGGTTCCAAGAGACCCAGTACTTC CASSRDRGFQETQYF
TRBJ1-5 TRBD1 TRBV28 few TGTGCCAGCAGTTTCAACCAGGGGGTTCAGAATCAGCCCCAGCATTTT CASSFNQGVQNQPQHF
TRBJ2-2 - TRBV7-2 many TGTGCCAGCACCCAATCTCCGAACACCGGGGAGCTGTTTTTT CASTQSPNTGELFF
TRBJ1-2 - TRBV3-1 many TGTGCCAGCAGCCAAGATCTTTCGGAGATTAACTATGGCTACACCTTC CASSQDLSEINYGYTF
TRBJ1-2 - TRBV10-3 many TGTGCCATCAGTGAAACATTTTCGGTGTCGGGAAACGGGTCTATTGGCTACACCTTC CAISETFSVSGNGSIGYTF
TRBJ2-3 - TRBV28 - TGTGCCAGCAGTTTATCCGTCACAGATACGCAGTATTTT CASSLSVTDTQYF
TRBJ2-1 TRBD2 TRBV20-1 - TGCAGTGCTAGCGGACCGAGCGGGGGCTTAGACGAGCAGTTCTTC CSASGPSGGLDEQFF
TRBJ1-5 - TRBV21-1 few TGTGCCAGCAGCCCCCGGGACAGGGGGTATGATGGTAGTCAGCCCCAGCATTTT CASSPRDRGYDGSQPQHF
TRBJ2-1 - TRBV12-3/TRBV12-4 many TGTGCCAGCGGAAATCAGGAGGCAAACGAGCAGTTCTTC CASGNQEANEQFF
TRBJ2-1 - TRBV2 medium-sized TGTGCCAGCAGTGCGGGGGCGGTGCTGCCGGGGGAGCAGTTCTTC CASSAGAVLPGEQFF
TRBJ1-6 TRBD1 TRBV20-1 few TGCAGTGCTAGAGACGCGCGAACAGGGGTGGATTCACCCCTCCACTTT CSARDARTGVDSPLHF
TRBJ2-5 - TRBV28 many TGTGCCAGCAGTTTATCTGGGGCGGAGACCCAGTACTTC CASSLSGAETQYF
TRBJ1-3 - TRBV3-1 many TGTGCCAGCAGCCGAAACTGGGGAGTTGGAAACACCATATATTTT CASSRNWGVGNTIYF
TRBJ1-5 TRBD1 TRBV19 many TGTGCCAGTAGTGCAGGGGGAAGGAATCAGCCCCAGCATTTT CASSAGGRNQPQHF
TRBJ2-5 TRBD1 TRBV12-3/TRBV12-4 many TGTGCCAGCAGTTTAAGCCCCGGGACAGTACAAGAGACCCAGTACTTC CASSLSPGTVQETQYF
TRBJ2-7 - TRBV12-3/TRBV12-4 few TGTGCCAGCAGTTTATTCGGGGAGCAGTACTTC CASSLFGEQYF
TRBJ2-7 - TRBV10-3 few TGTGCCATCAGTGGGACGTGGGAGCAGTACTTC CAISGTWEQYF
TRBJ2-5 - TRBV5-1 few TGCGCCAGCAGCTTGTATCCGGACAGACAAGAGACCCAGTACTTC CASSLYPDRQETQYF
TRBJ1-6 TRBD1 TRBV11-2 few TGTGCCAGCAGCATTGAGACAGGGGCAAATTCACCCCTCCACTTT CASSIETGANSPLHF
TRBJ1-1 - TRBV2 many TGTGCCAGCAACGATGACGGGAACACTGAAGCTTTCTTT CASNDDGNTEAFF
TRBJ1-2 - TRBV7-2 many TGTGCCAGCAGCTTAAACGGCGGAACCTATGGCTACACCTTC CASSLNGGTYGYTF
TRBJ2-3 TRBD2 TRBV20-1 - TGCAGTGCGTATGCGGGGGACACAGATACGCAGTATTTT CSAYAGDTDTQYF
TRBJ2-1 TRBD2 TRBV20-1 many TGCAGTGCCCGTGGAGGTAGCGGGGGAACCAATGAGCAGTTCTTC CSARGGSGGTNEQFF
TRBJ1-5 - TRBV7-2 many TGTGCCAGCAGCCCCCAGGGTAATAGCAATCAGCCCCAGCATTTT CASSPQGNSNQPQHF
TRBJ2-5 TRBD2 TRBV9 - TGTGCCAGCAGCGTATCTATCCCGGGGGGTCGGGAGACCCAGTACTTC CASSVSIPGGRETQYF
TRBJ2-1 TRBD2 TRBV10-2 few TGCGCCAGCATCCCCGGGACTAGCGGCTACAATGAGCAGTTCTTC CASIPGTSGYNEQFF
TRBJ2-4 - TRBV9 many TGTGCCAGCAGCAGAGGGACTCAATGGAACATTCAGTACTTC CASSRGTQWNIQYF